Included here is one T cell receptor (beta chain) sequence, with context. Original methodology: Reference gene primer amplification gave nucleated cell count estimates. Data came from immunoSEQ multiplex PCR; TCRdb stores just in-frame clones and leaves some out. That table gives V, J and clone size, and the DNA gave D and trimming. There are around 65,000 clones in the sample; roughly four fifths occur only once, and under 50% lies in the top ten. From germline, CDR1 is LNHDA and CDR2 SQIVND (reference sequence). CDR3 size: 18 residues. V shed 5 bases, J shed 1 base, and the junction held 15 bases outside the gene matches. This sample was included in a study of blood T cell repertoires in COVID-19. Study-level background: The origin of the acute and convalescent COVID-19 samples was the United States, Italy and Spain. Sample material is recorded as cDNA or gDNA derived from T cells, B-cell-depleted T cells, or PBMCs.

The receptor's source is a human donor in a cohort sampled during active COVID-19. The source material was peripheral blood. V is TRBV19 and J is TRBJ2-3, with TRBD1 identical over 7 bases. Here the CDR3 reads CASSEDRLWGFGTDTQYF. In nucleotides, the CDR3 is TGTGCCAGTAGTGAGGACAGGCTTTGGGGGTTTGGCACAGATACGCAGTATTTT.